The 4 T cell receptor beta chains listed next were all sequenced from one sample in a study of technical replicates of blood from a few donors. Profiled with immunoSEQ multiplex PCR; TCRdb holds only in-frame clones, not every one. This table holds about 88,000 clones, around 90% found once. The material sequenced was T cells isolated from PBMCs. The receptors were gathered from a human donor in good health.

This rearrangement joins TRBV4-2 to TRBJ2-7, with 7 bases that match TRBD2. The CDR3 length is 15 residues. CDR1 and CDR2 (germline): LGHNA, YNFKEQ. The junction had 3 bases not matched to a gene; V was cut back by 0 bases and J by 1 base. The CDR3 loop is CASSQEGLPSYEQYF. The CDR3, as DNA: TGTGCCAGCAGCCAAGAGGGACTACCATCCTACGAGCAGTACTTC.

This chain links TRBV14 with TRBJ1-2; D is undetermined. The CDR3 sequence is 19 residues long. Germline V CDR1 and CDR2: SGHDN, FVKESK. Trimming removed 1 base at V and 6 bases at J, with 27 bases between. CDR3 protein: CASSQVNYTFPGPWDGYTF. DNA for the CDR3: TGTGCCAGCAGCCAAGTAAATTATACGTTTCCGGGTCCCTGGGATGGCTACACCTTC.

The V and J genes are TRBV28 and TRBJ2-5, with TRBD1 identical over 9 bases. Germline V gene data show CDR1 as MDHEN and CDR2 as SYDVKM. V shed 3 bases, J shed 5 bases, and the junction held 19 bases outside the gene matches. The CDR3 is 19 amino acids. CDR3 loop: CASSFSRDRVYDGGETQYF. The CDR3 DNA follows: TGTGCCAGCAGTTTCAGCCGGGACAGGGTCTACGACGGAGGGGAGACCCAGTACTTC. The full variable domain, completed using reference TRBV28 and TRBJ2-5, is DVKVTQSSRYLVKRTGEKVFLECVQDMDHENMFWYRQDPGLGLRLIYFSYDVKMKEKGDIPEGYSVSREKKERFSLILESASTNQTSMYLCASSFSRDRVYDGGETQYFGPGTRLLVL.

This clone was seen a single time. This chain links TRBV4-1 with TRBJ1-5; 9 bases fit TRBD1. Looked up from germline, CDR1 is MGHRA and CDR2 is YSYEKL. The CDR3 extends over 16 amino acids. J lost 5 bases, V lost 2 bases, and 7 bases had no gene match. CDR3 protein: CASSQPGQGLDQPQHF. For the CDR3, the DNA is TGCGCCAGCAGCCAACCGGGACAGGGTTTAGATCAGCCCCAGCATTTT.